This is a list of T cell receptor beta chains from one sample in a study of blood T cells in healthy people across ages. Each CDR3 protein gets one entry after TCRdb re-called the 5' RACE reads with MiXCR. The top ten hold around 11% of the sample, which has some 1.6 million distinct CDR3 sequences, 30% to 35% seen once. Material: blood. These receptors were taken from a woman aged 25 to 45 in good health. Both conserved end residues are trimmed from each CDR3.

SVGGLRSYNEQF | TRBJ2-1 | TRBV29-1
ASRSGSKADTQY | TRBJ2-3 | TRBV12-3/TRBV12-4
SAREELKYEQY | TRBJ2-7 | TRBV20-1
ASSQGPAGALNEQF | TRBJ2-1 | TRBV4-1
ASSPLGTRGNQPQH | TRBJ1-5 | TRBV4-1
ASGRGDYTEAF | TRBJ1-1 | TRBV19
ASGDTGEAF | TRBJ1-1 | TRBV25-1
ATSGGYTNEQF | TRBJ2-1 | TRBV24-1
ATRFFGTTEAF | TRBJ1-1 | TRBV10-3
ASSSYSAGVTSYNEQF | TRBJ2-1 | TRBV18
ASSVEDRNQPQH | TRBJ1-5 | TRBV9
ASRSGTAVPQQY | TRBJ2-5 | TRBV12-3/TRBV12-4
ASSPSVEQY | TRBJ2-7 | TRBV12-3/TRBV12-4
ASSQVPGLAAGGELF | TRBJ2-2 | TRBV4-1
ATGAYEQY | TRBJ2-7 | TRBV10-3
ANSLARDSSSPLH | TRBJ1-6 | TRBV11-2
ASSFEGRDEAF | TRBJ1-1 | TRBV5-1
AIRPGLAGVNEQF | TRBJ2-1 | TRBV10-3
SAGTRLGHTQY | TRBJ2-3 | TRBV20-1
VRSNGQGYGYGYT | TRBJ1-2 | TRBV7-2
ARSVQSPYEQY | . | TRBV30
ASSQDRTGAYEAF | TRBJ1-1 | TRBV4-1
ASSLGRASVFYGYT | TRBJ1-2 | TRBV7-2
ASSSDRDYGNQPQH | TRBJ1-5 | TRBV7-9
ASSEVGQQETQY | TRBJ2-5 | TRBV2
SARVGLAGYSYEQY | TRBJ2-7 | TRBV20-1
SAARLQGAETQY | . | TRBV20-1
ASSLIVSSSYEQY | TRBJ2-7 | TRBV27
ASRLSGGTEAF | TRBJ1-1 | TRBV2
SARDPTMLYGYT | TRBJ1-2 | TRBV20-1
ASSPWTNRHEQF | TRBJ2-1 | TRBV14
SAEQGAAKDTQY | TRBJ2-3 | TRBV20-1
ASREPGQGARQY | TRBJ2-7 | TRBV28
SVEADILGYT | TRBJ1-2 | TRBV29-1
SAPKGTTKNTEAF | TRBJ1-1 | TRBV20-1
ASSQEQGLPNYGCT | TRBJ1-2 | TRBV4-1
ASSPRGRRQETQY | TRBJ2-5 | TRBV3-1
ASSPPADSTDTQY | TRBJ2-3 | TRBV9
ASRGTQFRETQY | TRBJ2-5 | TRBV5-6
ASEGWGNYGYT | TRBJ1-2 | TRBV28
SAGPVKETQY | TRBJ2-5 | TRBV20-1
ASSLPEREFAYEQY | TRBJ2-7 | TRBV6-2/TRBV6-3
ASRLQDTQY | TRBJ2-3 | TRBV12-3/TRBV12-4
ASSYSGAGAIQETQY | TRBJ2-5 | TRBV6-5
ASSSLTATDTQY | TRBJ2-3 | TRBV7-2
ASRVPSGRDEQF | TRBJ2-1 | TRBV27
ASSLRQGGIYEQY | TRBJ2-7 | TRBV12-3/TRBV12-4
ATSDFSASGSGDTQY | TRBJ2-3 | TRBV24-1
ATSASYNEQF | TRBJ2-1 | TRBV24-1
ASRLGTGVNHNSPLH | TRBJ1-6 | TRBV25-1